The sequence of this T cell receptor beta chain was determined in a study of T cells after yellow fever vaccination. TCRdb re-called the 5' RACE reads through MiXCR, storing one row per CDR3 protein. Among some 500,000 distinct CDR3 sequences listed, approximately 15% were seen once. This clonotype came up a few times. With V trimmed by 10 bases and J by 1 base, 5 bases remained unmatched. This CDR3 has 13 residues. CDR1 and CDR2 (germline): MNHNS, SASEGT. The source was PBMCs, collected on the day of the yellow fever booster vaccination. This TCR derives from a man aged 30-40 years who received the YFV17D yellow fever vaccine. This rearrangement joins TRBV6-1 to TRBJ1-2; 8 nucleotides line up with TRBD1. CDR3 coding DNA: TGTGCCACTGGACAGGGCGGTAACTATGGCTACACCTTC. It specifies CATGQGGNYGYTF.